These T cell receptor beta chains were read from a single sample in a study of blood T cell repertoires in COVID-19. This table comes from immunoSEQ multiplex PCR, and its TCRdb copy is limited to in-frame clones, with some not included. The table shows around 60,000 clones, with approximately 83% occurring only once. Sequencing was done on a sample of peripheral blood. These receptors all come from a man in his forties with acute or convalescent COVID-19. Both conserved end residues are part of each CDR3. D genes are given only for firm matches. The listing skips clone size in some rows; elsewhere it reads once, few, many or a size class.

clone_size | j_call | v_call | d_call | cdr3_aa | cdr3_nt
. | TRBJ2-7 | TRBV6-1 | . | CASSGGGSGIPTKQYF | TGTGCCAGCAGTGGAGGAGGGTCCGGGATACCTACGAAGCAGTACTTC
few | TRBJ2-5 | TRBV18 | . | CASSRIQGQRGETQYF | TGTGCCAGCTCAAGGATCCAAGGACAGCGTGGGGAGACCCAGTACTTC
. | TRBJ2-4 | TRBV30 | . | CAWSVFQVTVAKNIQYF | TGTGCCTGGAGTGTTTTTCAAGTGACAGTAGCCAAAAACATTCAGTACTTC
. | TRBJ2-5 | TRBV5-4 | . | CASSLDPRPRLVGRETQYF | TGTGCCAGCAGCTTGGACCCGCGCCCCCGACTAGTTGGGCGGGAGACCCAGTACTTC
. | TRBJ2-7 | TRBV4-1 | TRBD1 | CASSQSQGYEQYF | TGCGCCAGCAGCCAATCACAGGGGTACGAGCAGTACTTC
. | TRBJ1-1 | TRBV5-5 | . | CASSRHRNTEAFF | TGTGCCAGCAGCCGACACAGGAACACTGAAGCTTTCTTT
. | TRBJ2-2 | TRBV4-1 | TRBD2 | CASSQTSGANTGELFF | TGCGCCAGCAGCCAAACTAGCGGGGCGAACACCGGGGAGCTGTTTTTT
. | TRBJ2-5 | TRBV24-1 | . | CATSSGSVETQYF | TGTGCCACCAGTAGCGGGTCCGTGGAGACCCAGTACTTC
. | TRBJ2-2 | TRBV19 | . | CASSINGGTGELFF | TGTGCCAGTAGTATAAACGGGGGCACCGGGGAGCTGTTTTTT
. | TRBJ1-6 | TRBV3-1/TRBV3-2 | TRBD1 | CASSHVSGQYNSPLHF | TGTGCCAGCAGCCATGTATCGGGACAGTATAATTCACCCCTCCACTTT
. | TRBJ1-6 | TRBV19 | TRBD1 | CASSISGQTYNSPLHF | TGTGCCAGTAGTATCTCGGGACAGACCTATAATTCACCCCTCCACTTT
few | TRBJ2-1 | TRBV14 | TRBD1 | CASSPDRGSYNEQFF | TGTGCCAGCAGTCCCGACAGGGGCTCCTACAATGAGCAGTTCTTC
. | TRBJ1-2 | TRBV18 | TRBD1 | CASSPPGTGNYGYTF | TGTGCCAGCTCACCACCGGGGACAGGGAACTATGGCTACACCTTC
. | TRBJ2-5 | TRBV7-9 | TRBD2 | CASSQLSGGSETQYF | TGTGCCAGCAGCCAACTAAGCGGGGGGTCAGAGACCCAGTACTTC
. | TRBJ1-1 | TRBV18 | . | CASSPSLNTEAFF | TGTGCCAGCTCACCATCATTGAACACTGAAGCTTTCTTT
. | TRBJ1-2 | TRBV6-6 | . | CASHPGQNYGYTF | TGTGCCAGCCACCCAGGACAGAACTATGGCTACACCTTC
. | TRBJ2-3 | TRBV10-3 | . | CATMQADTQYF | TGTGCTACGATGCAGGCAGATACGCAGTATTTT
. | TRBJ1-6 | TRBV11-3 | . | CASSSPLGRQTASPLHF | TGTGCCAGCAGCTCTCCCCTCGGAAGACAGACAGCTTCACCCCTCCACTTT
few | TRBJ2-3 | TRBV27 | TRBD2 | CASSLGRGHTDTQYF | TGTGCCAGCAGTTTAGGGAGGGGTCACACAGATACGCAGTATTTT
. | TRBJ1-1 | TRBV2 | . | CASISPRAGTEAFF | TGTGCCAGCATATCACCCAGGGCCGGCACTGAAGCTTTCTTT
few | TRBJ2-7 | TRBV30 | . | CAWRPPWGRSSYEQYF | TGTGCCTGGAGACCCCCTTGGGGGCGAAGCTCCTACGAGCAGTACTTC
. | TRBJ1-5 | TRBV15 | . | CATSRGGSNQPQHF | TGTGCCACCAGCAGAGGAGGGAGCAATCAGCCCCAGCATTTT
. | TRBJ1-2 | TRBV9 | . | CASSALPDYGYTF | TGTGCCAGCAGCGCTCTGCCGGACTATGGCTACACCTTC
. | TRBJ1-1 | TRBV9 | . | CASSRQLNTEAFF | TGTGCCAGCAGCCGACAGTTAAACACTGAAGCTTTCTTT
. | TRBJ1-3 | TRBV14 | . | CASSQDWSPGSGNTIYF | TGTGCCAGCAGCCAAGATTGGTCTCCAGGGTCTGGAAACACCATATATTTT
few | TRBJ2-5 | TRBV23-1 | . | CARGPQYF | TGCGCCAGGGGCCCCCAGTACTTC
. | TRBJ2-7 | TRBV12-3/TRBV12-4 | . | CASSTYRAREQYF | TGTGCCAGCAGTACCTACAGGGCTAGAGAGCAGTACTTC
. | TRBJ2-5 | TRBV24-1 | TRBD1 | CATSDFGTGDYETQYF | TGTGCCACCAGTGATTTTGGAACAGGGGATTACGAGACCCAGTACTTC
. | TRBJ2-7 | TRBV6-5 | TRBD1 | CASRWDRVYEQYF | TGTGCCAGCAGGTGGGACAGGGTGTACGAGCAGTACTTC
. | TRBJ1-3 | TRBV2 | . | CASSVAGNTIYF | TGTGCCAGCAGTGTGGCAGGAAACACCATATATTTT
. | TRBJ2-6 | TRBV24-1 | TRBD1 | CATSDSSQGAGANVLTF | TGTGCCACCAGTGATTCCTCTCAGGGGGCCGGGGCCAACGTCCTGACTTTC
few | TRBJ1-2 | TRBV4-2 | . | CASSLTGGDRYGYTF | TGTGCCAGCAGCCTAACGGGGGGCGATAGGTATGGCTACACCTTC
. | TRBJ1-2 | TRBV4-1 | TRBD1 | CASSLPGQGGGYTF | TGCGCCAGCAGCCTTCCGGGACAGGGGGGAGGCTACACCTTC
. | TRBJ1-5 | TRBV19 | . | CASSIERGRPQHF | TGTGCCAGTAGTATTGAAAGGGGCCGACCCCAGCATTTT
. | TRBJ1-6 | TRBV5-1 | . | CASSPLGGSSYNSPLHF | TGCGCCAGCAGCCCTCTTGGGGGGAGCTCCTATAATTCACCCCTCCACTTT
. | TRBJ1-5 | TRBV28 | . | CASRVGLPNQPQHF | TGTGCCAGCAGGGTGGGACTCCCAAATCAGCCCCAGCATTTT
. | TRBJ1-4 | TRBV2 | . | CASRYRRINEKLFF | TGTGCCAGCAGGTACAGAAGAATTAATGAAAAACTGTTTTTT
. | TRBJ1-2 | TRBV5-6 | . | CASSPGGAGYTF | TGTGCCAGCAGCCCGGGAGGGGCTGGCTACACCTTC
few | TRBJ2-7 | TRBV10-1 | TRBD2 | CASSEWGLAASYEQYF | TGCGCCAGCAGTGAGTGGGGACTAGCGGCCTCCTACGAGCAGTACTTC
. | TRBJ2-3 | TRBV7-2 | TRBD2 | CASSPRGGSGGLGDTQYF | TGTGCCAGCAGCCCCCGAGGGGGTAGCGGGGGGCTGGGGGATACGCAGTATTTT
once | TRBJ2-1 | TRBV24-1 | . | CATSGYQVNEQFF | TGTGCCACCAGTGGCTATCAAGTCAATGAGCAGTTCTTC
few | TRBJ1-3 | TRBV5-6 | TRBD1 | CASSRLQGAGGNTIYF | TGTGCCAGCAGCAGATTACAGGGGGCAGGAGGAAACACCATATATTTT
. | TRBJ1-2 | TRBV12-3/TRBV12-4 | . | CASTSREDYGYTF | TGTGCCAGCACCTCGCGGGAGGACTATGGCTACACCTTC
few | TRBJ1-4 | TRBV18 | TRBD1 | CASSGQGSTNEKLFF | TGTGCCAGCTCGGGACAGGGATCAACTAATGAAAAACTGTTTTTT
. | TRBJ1-3 | TRBV19 | . | CASSMGTAGSGNTIYF | TGTGCCAGTAGTATGGGGACTGCCGGCTCTGGAAACACCATATATTTT
few | TRBJ2-3 | TRBV5-4 | . | CASSLTSGETDTQYF | TGTGCCAGCAGCTTGACCTCTGGAGAGACAGATACGCAGTATTTT
. | TRBJ1-2 | TRBV12-5 | . | CASGLGGSDGYTF | TGTGCTAGTGGTTTAGGAGGATCGGATGGCTACACCTTC
. | TRBJ2-2 | TRBV24-1 | TRBD1 | CATSDFRTGTGELFF | TGTGCCACCAGTGATTTTAGGACAGGGACCGGGGAGCTGTTTTTT
. | TRBJ2-1 | TRBV6-6 | TRBD2 | CASSLLAGGTYNEQFF | TGTGCCAGCAGTTTACTAGCGGGGGGAACCTACAATGAGCAGTTCTTC
. | TRBJ1-1 | TRBV6-6 | TRBD1 | CASWEGAGGVAFF | TGTGCCAGCTGGGAAGGGGCAGGGGGTGTAGCTTTCTTT
. | TRBJ2-3 | TRBV10-1 | . | CASSETLATDTQYF | TGCGCCAGCAGTGAGACACTAGCCACAGATACGCAGTATTTT
. | TRBJ1-1 | TRBV3-1/TRBV3-2 | . | CASSQVGRGGTEAFF | TGTGCCAGCAGCCAGGTAGGGAGGGGCGGCACTGAAGCTTTCTTT
. | TRBJ1-2 | TRBV28 | . | CASSLATVGLAYTF | TGTGCCAGCAGTTTGGCGACAGTGGGGCTCGCCTACACCTTC